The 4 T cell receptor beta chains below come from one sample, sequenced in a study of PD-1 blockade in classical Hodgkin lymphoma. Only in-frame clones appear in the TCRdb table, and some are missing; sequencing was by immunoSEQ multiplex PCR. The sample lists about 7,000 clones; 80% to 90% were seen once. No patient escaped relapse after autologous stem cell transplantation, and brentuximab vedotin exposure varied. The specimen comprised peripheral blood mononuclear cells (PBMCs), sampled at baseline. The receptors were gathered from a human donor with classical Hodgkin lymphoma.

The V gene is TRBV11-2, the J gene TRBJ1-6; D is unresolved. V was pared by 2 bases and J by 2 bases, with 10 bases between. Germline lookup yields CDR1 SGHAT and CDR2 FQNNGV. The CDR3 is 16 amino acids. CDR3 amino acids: CASSLQAAPYNSPLHF. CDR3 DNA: TGTGCCAGCAGCTTACAGGCGGCTCCCTATAATTCACCCCTCCACTTT.

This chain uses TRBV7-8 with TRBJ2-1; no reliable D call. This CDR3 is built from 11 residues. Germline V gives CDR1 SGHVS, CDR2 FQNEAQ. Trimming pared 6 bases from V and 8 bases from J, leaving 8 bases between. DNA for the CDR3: TGTGCCAGCAGTCTAAAGGATGAGCAGTTCTTC. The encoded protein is CASSLKDEQFF.

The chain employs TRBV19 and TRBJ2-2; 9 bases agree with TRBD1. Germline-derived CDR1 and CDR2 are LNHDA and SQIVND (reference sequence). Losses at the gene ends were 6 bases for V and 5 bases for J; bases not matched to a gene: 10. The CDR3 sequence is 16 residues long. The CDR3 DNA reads TGTGCCAGTAGGGTTATCGGGACAGGGAATACCGGGGAGCTGTTTTTT. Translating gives CASRVIGTGNTGELFF.

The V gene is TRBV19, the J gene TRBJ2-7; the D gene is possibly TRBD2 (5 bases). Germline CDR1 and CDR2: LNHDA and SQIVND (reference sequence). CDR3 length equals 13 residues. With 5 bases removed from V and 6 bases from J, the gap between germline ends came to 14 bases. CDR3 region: CASSFRTSGEQYF. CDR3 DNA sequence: TGTGCCAGTAGTTTCCGGACCAGCGGCGAGCAGTACTTC. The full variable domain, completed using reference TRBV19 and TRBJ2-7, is DGGITQSPKYLFRKEGQNVTLSCEQNLNHDAMYWYRQDPGQGLRLIYYSQIVNDFQKGDIAEGYSVSREKKESFPLTVTSAQKNPTAFYLCASSFRTSGEQYFGPGTRLTVT.